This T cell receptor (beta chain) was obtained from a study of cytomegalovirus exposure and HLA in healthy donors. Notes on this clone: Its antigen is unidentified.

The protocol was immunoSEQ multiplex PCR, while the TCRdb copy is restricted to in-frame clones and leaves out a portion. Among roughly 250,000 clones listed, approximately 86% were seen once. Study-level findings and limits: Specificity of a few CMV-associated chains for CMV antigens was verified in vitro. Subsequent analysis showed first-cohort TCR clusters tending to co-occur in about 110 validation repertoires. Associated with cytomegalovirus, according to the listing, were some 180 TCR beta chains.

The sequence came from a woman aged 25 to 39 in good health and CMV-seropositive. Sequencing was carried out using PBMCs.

Written as DNA, the CDR3 is TGCGCCAGCAGCATTGTAGCGGGTTCCTACGAGCAGTACTTC. Protein: CASSIVAGSYEQYF. V is TRBV5-1 and J is TRBJ2-7; 7 bases line up with TRBD2. The CDR3 covers 14 residues. V shed 4 bases, J shed 1 base, and the junction held 5 bases outside the gene matches. CDR1 is SGHRS, CDR2 YFSETQ, per germline.